This T cell receptor beta chain appears in the sequencing data of a study of T cell responses to AZD1222 COVID-19 vaccine. The CDR3 has 11 amino acids. Trimming cost V 5 bases and J 10 bases, with 12 bases left between them. Germline V gene lookup returns CDR1 SGHTA and CDR2 FQGNSA. As to this clone: Its antigen is currently unknown.

General study findings and limits: Spike was spanned by vaccine-associated CD4 TCRs, with dominance at 160-218 and 743-854. Nearly half of spike-specific TCRs reportedly target unmutated variant regions.

Some clones are missing from TCRdb's copy, which holds only in-frame ones; the method was immunoSEQ multiplex PCR. Of 80,000 or so clones in the sample, about 85% were seen once. This receptor was identified in an adult in good health. The input for sequencing was peripheral blood, taken on day 0 of AZD1222 vaccination. This rearrangement joins TRBV7-2 to TRBJ2-7, with a weak D call TRBD2 (7 bases). The chain's CDR3 is CASSRGGLQYF. The CDR3 DNA reads as TGTGCCAGCAGCAGGGGGGGACTACAGTACTTC. Using reference TRBV7-2 and TRBJ2-7 for the parts outside the CDR3, the full variable domain is GAGVSQSPSNKVTEKGKDVELRCDPISGHTALYWYRQSLGQGLEFLIYFQGNSAPDKSGLPSDRFSAERTGGSVSTLTIQRTQQEDSAVYLCASSRGGLQYFGPGTRLTVT.